This paragraph covers one TCR beta chain sequence. In the original workflow: Cell counts per sample came from amplifying reference gene primers. Clones were read by immunoSEQ multiplex PCR, and TCRdb kept only the in-frame ones, dropping some. V and J calls and clone size are given by that table; D and trimming were obtained from the DNA. This sample has 52,000 or so clones, with roughly 90% found just once. These data originate in a study of blood T cell repertoires in COVID-19. Overall study: Sites in the United States, Italy and Spain provided acute and convalescent COVID-19 samples.

With 7 bases clipped from V and 8 bases from J, the junction kept 7 bases outside the gene matches. The CDR3 is 15 residues long. Germline CDR1 and CDR2: SGHTA and FQGNSA. Source material: peripheral blood. This rearrangement joins TRBV7-2 to TRBJ2-4; TRBD2 matches 14 bases. The TCR sequence derives from an elderly man with acute or convalescent COVID-19. CDR3 sequence: CASNQGLAGGYIQYF. CDR3 nucleotide sequence: TGTGCCAGCAATCAAGGACTAGCGGGGGGTTACATTCAGTACTTC.